The rows below give T cell receptor beta chains drawn from one sample of a study of cytomegalovirus exposure and HLA in healthy donors. The data were produced by immunoSEQ multiplex PCR, yet TCRdb's version contains in-frame clones alone and is incomplete. Of around 170,000 clones detected, more than 70% appear once; the ten largest clones hold 1.3% to 1.5%. Sequenced sample: PBMCs. The receptors derive from a girl under 18 in good health and CMV-seropositive. The CDR3 runs from the conserved cysteine through the conserved F or W. A D gene is named only where the DNA matches it firmly. Not all rows give a size; the values are once, few, many and, for expanded clones, a class.

d_gene	v_gene	abundance	j_gene	CDR3aa	CDR3nt
.	TRBV30	.	TRBJ1-5	CAWGPRYRDDQPQHF	TGTGCCTGGGGGCCCCGATACAGGGATGATCAGCCCCAGCATTTT
TRBD2	TRBV4-2	few	TRBJ2-1	CASGLAGVNNEQFF	TGTGCCAGCGGACTAGCGGGAGTTAACAATGAGCAGTTCTTC
.	TRBV4-3	.	TRBJ2-7	CASSQETRETYEQYF	TGCGCCAGCAGCCAAGAAACCCGGGAGACCTACGAGCAGTACTTC
.	TRBV7-7	.	TRBJ1-1	CASRPTSEAFF	TGTGCTAGCAGACCTACGTCTGAAGCTTTCTTT
TRBD2	TRBV4-1	.	TRBJ2-5	CASSQGGVGLAGGQETQYF	TGCGCCAGCAGCCAAGGAGGGGTGGGACTAGCGGGAGGACAAGAGACCCAGTACTTC
.	TRBV7-9	.	TRBJ1-3	CASSLVGGSGNTIYF	TGTGCCAGCAGCTTAGTAGGCGGGTCTGGAAACACCATATATTTT
.	TRBV4-1	few	TRBJ2-7	CASSQDNSYYEQYF	TGCGCCAGCAGCCAAGATAACTCGTACTACGAGCAGTACTTC
.	TRBV11-3	once	TRBJ1-5	CASSMIRTLNSNQPQHF	TGTGCCAGCAGTATGATAAGGACTCTCAATAGCAATCAGCCCCAGCATTTT
.	TRBV30	.	TRBJ2-7	CAWSQDTTFPYEQYF	TGTGCCTGGAGTCAAGACACGACATTCCCCTACGAGCAGTACTTC
.	TRBV7-9	.	TRBJ2-7	CASSLVFLTRASSYEQYF	TGTGCCAGCAGCTTAGTATTCTTAACCAGGGCCAGCTCCTACGAGCAGTACTTC
.	TRBV29-1	.	TRBJ1-2	CSVEDSNYGYTF	TGCAGCGTTGAGGACAGCAACTATGGCTACACCTTC
TRBD2	TRBV6-6	.	TRBJ2-1	CASRKRAGNYNEQFF	TGTGCCAGCAGAAAAAGAGCGGGAAACTACAATGAGCAGTTCTTC
.	TRBV6-5	.	TRBJ2-1	CASRLEQGVYNEQFF	TGTGCCAGCAGACTCGAACAGGGCGTCTACAATGAGCAGTTCTTC
.	TRBV11-2	.	TRBJ2-2	CASSPGTKNTGELFF	TGTGCCAGCAGCCCTGGGACAAAGAACACCGGGGAGCTGTTTTTT
.	TRBV29-1	.	TRBJ1-3	CSVEGDSSGNTIYF	TGCAGCGTTGAAGGCGACAGTTCTGGAAACACCATATATTTT
TRBD2	TRBV4-1	.	TRBJ2-7	CASSLRTSGTYEQYF	TGCGCCAGCAGCCTGAGGACTAGCGGGACCTACGAGCAGTACTTC
.	TRBV5-4	.	TRBJ2-1	CASSGVAIGNEQFF	TGTGCCAGCAGCGGGGTAGCGATTGGAAATGAGCAGTTCTTC
.	TRBV6-5	few	TRBJ2-7	CASSGSVTYEQYF	TGTGCCAGCAGTGGAAGCGTTACCTACGAGCAGTACTTC
TRBD2	TRBV6-1	few	TRBJ2-5	CASSDGGTSGKETQYF	TGTGCCAGCAGTGATGGCGGGACTAGCGGGAAAGAGACCCAGTACTTC
.	TRBV18	once	TRBJ1-1	CASSPRGNTEAFF	TGTGCCAGCTCACCTAGGGGGAACACTGAAGCTTTCTTT
.	TRBV30	.	TRBJ1-2	CAWSRGEWEQRGYTF	TGTGCCTGGAGTCGGGGTGAGTGGGAGCAAAGAGGCTACACCTTC
TRBD1	TRBV4-2	few	TRBJ1-2	CASSSRQGGYTF	TGTGCCAGCAGCTCCCGACAGGGCGGCTACACCTTC
TRBD2	TRBV5-4	.	TRBJ2-7	CASSPWASGSYEQYF	TGTGCCAGCAGCCCCTGGGCAAGCGGGAGCTACGAGCAGTACTTC
.	TRBV21-1	.	TRBJ1-4	CATPTGSTNEKLFF	TGTGCCACCCCAACCGGGTCAACTAATGAAAAACTGTTTTTT
TRBD1	TRBV25-1	.	TRBJ1-1	CASRVGRGPNTEAFF	TGTGCCAGCAGGGTCGGGAGGGGGCCGAACACTGAAGCTTTCTTT
.	TRBV7-2	.	TRBJ1-2	CASSLSQGIYGYTF	TGTGCCAGCAGCTTATCCCAGGGAATCTATGGCTACACCTTC
TRBD1	TRBV9	.	TRBJ1-5	CASRAKRDRVRGNQPQHF	TGTGCCAGCAGGGCTAAACGAGACAGGGTTCGGGGGAATCAGCCCCAGCATTTT
.	TRBV10-3	.	TRBJ2-7	CAISGDSVSSYEQYF	TGTGCCATCAGTGGCGATAGCGTCAGCTCCTACGAGCAGTACTTC